The 27 T cell receptor beta chains given below trace back to one sample, sequenced in a study of cytomegalovirus exposure and HLA in healthy donors. 60 Vbeta and 13 Jbeta primers were used in PCR. The repertoire was sequenced with immunoSEQ multiplex PCR; TCRdb's copy has only in-frame clones and lacks some. The sample consists of 140,000 or so clones, about a tenth of them appearing once. The sample taken for sequencing was PBMCs. These receptors all come from a male donor in good health and CMV-seronegative.

This clone was seen more than once but under ten times. The same CDR3 is also encoded by other DNA sequences in this sample. The rearrangement uses TRBV10-3 and TRBJ1-5; the D gene is possibly TRBD1 (5 bases). With 2 bases removed from V and 2 bases from J, the gap between germline ends came to 13 bases. CDR3 length equals 16 residues. Per the germline V gene, CDR1 is ENHRY and CDR2 is SYGVKD. CDR3 DNA sequence: TGTGCCATCAGTGAGAGTCAGGGCGGCGGCAATCAGCCCCAGCATTTT. Its protein product is CAISESQGGGNQPQHF.

The V call is TRBV28, the J call TRBJ2-7; 10 bases map to TRBD1. The V gene end was trimmed by 6 bases and the J gene end by 2 bases; junction bases not matched to a gene: 10. Germline CDR1 reads MDHEN; CDR2 reads SYDVKM. The CDR3 totals 16 residues. The CDR3 nucleotides are TGTGCCAGCAGCTCCCCTGGGACAGGGGTTCCCTACGAGCAGTACTTC. It codes for CASSSPGTGVPYEQYF.

This clone has only a few counts. DNA for the CDR3: TGTGCCAGCAGAATAATGGAGAATTCACCCCTCCACTTT. Protein: CASRIMENSPLHF. The chain is built from TRBV11-2 and TRBJ1-6, with D unresolved. The CDR3 runs 13 residues. Trimming cost V 6 bases and J 7 bases, with 10 bases left between them. Per germline, CDR1 SGHAT and CDR2 FQNNGV.

Here the CDR3 reads CASSLGGGETQYF. CDR3 coding DNA: TGTGCCAGCAGCTTGGGAGGGGGAGAGACCCAGTACTTC. The J gene is TRBJ2-5, the V gene TRBV5-6; tentatively, D is TRBD1 (6 bases). Trimming took off 0 bases at V and 4 bases at J, with 7 bases between the two ends. The length of the CDR3 is 13 residues. Germline V CDR1 and CDR2: SGHDT, YYEEEE.

The rearrangement uses TRBV6-5 and TRBJ2-7, with D perhaps TRBD1 (6 bases). The CDR3 has 11 residues. V was shortened by 7 bases and J by 4 bases, with 8 bases between the two germline ends. Germline V CDR1 and CDR2: MNHEY, SVGAGI. The CDR3 loop reads CASTGEYEQYF. CDR3 bases: TGTGCCAGCACAGGGGAGTACGAGCAGTACTTC.

The genes are TRBV2 and TRBJ1-1, with a tentative D call TRBD1 (5 bases). CDR3 length: 14 amino acids. CDR1 is SNHLY and CDR2 is FYNNEI in the germline V gene. Trimming pared 6 bases from V and 0 bases from J, leaving 11 bases between. CDR3 amino acids: CASSLTEMNTEAFF. The CDR3, as DNA: TGTGCCAGCAGCCTGACAGAGATGAACACTGAAGCTTTCTTT.

V usage is TRBV5-1 and J usage is TRBJ2-2, with D perhaps matching TRBD2 (6 bases). The germline V gene has CDR1 SGHRS and CDR2 YFSETQ. The V end lost 4 bases, the J end lost 7 bases, and 17 bases lay between the germline ends. The CDR3 covers 15 residues. CDR3 DNA sequence: TGCGCCAGCAGCCCGGGGACTGGACTGGGCGGGGAGCTGTTTTTT. Residues: CASSPGTGLGGELFF. The full variable domain, its missing parts supplied by reference TRBV5-1 and TRBJ2-2, is KAGVTQTPRYLIKTRGQQVTLSCSPISGHRSVSWYQQTPGQGLQFLFEYFSETQRNKGNFPGRFSGRQFSNSRSEMNVSTLELGDSALYLCASSPGTGLGGELFFGEGSRLTVL.

This clone was counted a few times. V and J are TRBV7-6 and TRBJ1-1, with a weak D call TRBD1 (6 bases). Germline V CDR1 and CDR2: SGHVS, FNYEAQ. The V and J ends lost 1 base and 6 bases respectively, with 12 bases between them. There are 14 residues in the CDR3. CDR3 nucleotide sequence: TGTGCCAGCAGCTTAGTTTTTGAGGGGGCTGAAGCTTTCTTT. Translated, it gives CASSLVFEGAEAFF. The whole variable domain, filled in from reference TRBV7-6 and TRBJ1-1, reads GAGVSQSPRYKVTKRGQDVALRCDPISGHVSLYWYRQALGQGPEFLTYFNYEAQQDKSGLPNDRFSAERPEGSISTLTIQRTEQRDSAMYRCASSLVFEGAEAFFGQGTRLTVV.

This clone was seen more than once but under ten times. CDR3 coding DNA: TGTGCCAGCAGTTCAGGGGGCATTGTCTATGGCTACACCTTC. Its translation: CASSSGGIVYGYTF. The gene calls are TRBV28 and TRBJ1-2; 8 positions agree with TRBD1. V lost 4 bases and J lost 4; bases outside the gene matches: 5. The germline gives CDR1 MDHEN, CDR2 SYDVKM. This CDR3 is 14 amino acids long.

This clone turned up a few times. J is TRBJ1-1 and V is TRBV28; D may be TRBD1 (6 bases). Germline V gene sequence: CDR1 MDHEN, CDR2 SYDVKM. V lost 2 bases and J lost 2, with 15 bases in between. The CDR3 runs to 16 residues. The CDR3 DNA follows: TGTGCCAGCAGTTTAGGGGGCCTGGCCTTCAACACTGAAGCTTTCTTT. Amino acids: CASSLGGLAFNTEAFF.

This clone appeared a few times. The rearrangement joins TRBV18 to TRBJ2-1; TRBD2 agrees at 8 bases. The germline V gene encodes CDR1 KGHSH and CDR2 LQKENI. Trimming at V came to 2 bases and at J to 9 bases, leaving 15 bases not matched to a gene. This CDR3 has 17 amino acids. Here the CDR3 DNA reads TGTGCCAGCTCACCAACATATGTAGCGGGATCATACTTTGAGCAGTTCTTC. Its protein is CASSPTYVAGSYFEQFF.

CDR3 region: CASSQGWTGIYGYTF. CDR3 DNA sequence: TGCGCCAGCAGCCAGGGATGGACAGGTATCTATGGCTACACCTTC. The V gene is TRBV4-3, the J gene TRBJ1-2, with TRBD1 matching 7 bases. The V gene end was trimmed by 3 bases and the J gene end by 4 bases; junction bases not matched to a gene: 8. The CDR3 has 15 amino acids. The germline gives CDR1 LGHNA, CDR2 YSLEER.

The table lists this clone with a few counts. This chain connects TRBV7-9 to TRBJ2-2; the D gene is possibly TRBD1 (5 bases). This CDR3 is 17 amino acids long. Trimming shortened V by 1 base and J by 1 base, and 13 bases separated the two germline ends. Germline values: CDR1 SEHNR, CDR2 FQNEAQ (reference sequence). The CDR3 DNA sequence: TGTGCCAGCAGCTTAGTTGGGCAGGGCAAGAACACCGGGGAGCTGTTTTTT. Translated: CASSLVGQGKNTGELFF.

This clone was seen more than once but under ten times. The chain has TRBV2 and TRBJ2-1; the D gene is possibly TRBD1 (6 bases). Trimming took off 7 bases at V and 8 bases at J, with 21 bases between the two ends. Germline CDR1 reads SNHLY; CDR2 reads FYNNEI. The CDR3 contains 15 residues. CDR3 nucleotides: TGTGCCAGCAACATCCTCCGGGACAATCAACATGAGCAGTTCTTC. Residues: CASNILRDNQHEQFF.

The J gene is TRBJ2-1, the V gene TRBV7-9; TRBD2 agrees at 9 bases. J lost 5 bases, V lost 5 bases, and 13 bases had no gene match. There are 17 residues in the CDR3. The germline CDR1 and CDR2 sequences are SEHNR and FQNEAQ (reference sequence). The CDR3 protein is CASSGRRRGGFDNEQFF. The CDR3 DNA reads as TGTGCCAGCAGCGGACGGAGGCGGGGGGGATTCGACAATGAGCAGTTCTTC.

This sequence joins TRBV30 and TRBJ1-6; 7 nucleotides agree with TRBD1. The CDR3 spans 13 residues. V lost 0 bases, J lost 10 bases, and 3 bases stayed unmatched. CDR1 is GTSNPN, CDR2 SVGIG, per germline (reference sequence). The CDR3 coding sequence is TGTGCCTGGAGTGTACAGGGGCAATCACCCCTCCACTTT. It yields the protein CAWSVQGQSPLHF.

This clone has just a few counts. The chain combines TRBV11-2 with TRBJ2-2; 13 bases align to TRBD2. The length of the CDR3 is 16 residues. Germline CDR1 reads SGHAT; CDR2 reads FQNNGV. V lost 5 bases, J lost 3 bases, and 3 bases stayed unmatched. DNA of the CDR3: TGTGCCAGCAGCACGGGACTAGCGGGGTACACCGGGGAGCTGTTTTTT. Residues: CASSTGLAGYTGELFF.

This clone was counted a few times. The identical CDR3 is also encoded by other nucleotide sequences in the sample. V usage is TRBV4-2 and J usage is TRBJ1-5, with D possibly being TRBD1 (5 bases). Per the germline V gene, CDR1 is LGHNA and CDR2 is YNFKEQ. The CDR3 is 14 amino acids. Trimming stripped 5 bases from V and 9 bases from J, with 17 bases between. CDR3 residues: CASSKTGGDGPQHF. In DNA form, the CDR3 reads TGTGCCAGCAGCAAAACGGGGGGGGACGGGCCCCAGCATTTT.

The gene calls are TRBV19 and TRBJ1-2; D remains ambiguous. The CDR3 has 15 amino acids. The germline V and J ends were trimmed by 2 bases and 4 bases, with 14 bases remaining between them. Germline assignment: CDR1 LNHDA and CDR2 SQIVND (reference sequence). The CDR3 nucleotides read TGTGCCAGTAGTATATCTGAGGGAGACCTCTATGGCTACACCTTC. Translation gives CASSISEGDLYGYTF.

This clone turned up a few times. The CDR3 loop is CSVEAPRTRNTEAFF. In DNA form, the CDR3 reads TGCAGCGTTGAAGCTCCCCGAACCAGGAACACTGAAGCTTTCTTT. This chain joins TRBV29-1 and TRBJ1-1; D is uncertain. Germline-derived CDR1 and CDR2 are SQVTM and ANQGSEA. The ends were cut back, 1 base at V and 1 base at J, with 13 bases in the middle. CDR3 size: 15 residues.

This clone was counted a few times. The chain couples TRBV27 to TRBJ1-1; D is perhaps TRBD1 (6 bases). The V gene's germline CDR1 is MNHEY and CDR2 SMNVEV (reference sequence). This CDR3 has 16 residues. The ends were cut back, 4 bases at V and 7 bases at J, with 22 bases in the middle. CDR3 region: CASSSHRAEGLLEAFF. CDR3 DNA: TGTGCCAGCAGTTCCCACAGGGCTGAGGGCCTTCTTGAAGCTTTCTTT.

CDR3 in amino acids: CASSPLGQGPSSGANVLTF. The CDR3 coding sequence is TGTGCCAGTAGTCCCCTCGGACAGGGTCCAAGCTCTGGGGCCAACGTCCTGACTTTC. The J gene is TRBJ2-6, the V gene TRBV19, with 8 bases matching TRBD1. CDR1 and CDR2 from the germline V gene are LNHDA and SQIVND (reference sequence). Germline trimming cut 5 bases from V and 0 bases from J; bases unmatched to any gene: 12. The CDR3 covers 19 residues. Using reference TRBV19 and TRBJ2-6 for the parts outside the CDR3, the full variable domain is DGGITQSPKYLFRKEGQNVTLSCEQNLNHDAMYWYRQDPGQGLRLIYYSQIVNDFQKGDIAEGYSVSREKKESFPLTVTSAQKNPTAFYLCASSPLGQGPSSGANVLTFGAGSRLTVL.

This clone has just a few counts. V and J are TRBV18 and TRBJ2-3; 11 bases match TRBD2. The CDR3 spans 17 residues. The ends lost 6 bases at V and 3 bases at J; junction bases unmatched: 11. Germline lookup yields CDR1 KGHSH and CDR2 LQKENI. CDR3 coding DNA: TGTGCCAGCTCGCCCGCGACTAGCGGGGCGGGGACAGATACGCAGTATTTT. Its protein is CASSPATSGAGTDTQYF.

The CDR3 reads CASSKIGLEAFF. The CDR3 DNA reads as TGTGCCAGCAGCAAGATAGGACTCGAAGCTTTCTTT. V is TRBV5-4 and J is TRBJ1-1; unclear D gene. The CDR3 covers 12 residues. CDR1 is SGHNT, CDR2 YYREEE, per germline (reference sequence). V shed 4 bases and J shed 8 bases, with 12 bases lying between them.

The chain carries TRBV18 and TRBJ1-1, with D maybe TRBD1 (5 bases). The CDR3 is 15 amino acids. V was pared by 0 bases and J by 3 bases, with 11 bases between. In germline, CDR1 is KGHSH, CDR2 LQKENI. The CDR3 nucleotides read TGTGCCAGCTCACCACCGGCAGGGTCGGACACTGAAGCTTTCTTT. This encodes CASSPPAGSDTEAFF.

This clone was detected a few times. The CDR3 loop is CASSRGRTDTQYF. The DNA of the CDR3 is TGTGCCAGTAGCAGGGGGCGCACAGATACGCAGTATTTT. The gene calls are TRBV5-6 and TRBJ2-3; 8 bases fit TRBD1. The J segment lost 1 base and the V segment lost 8 bases, leaving 3 bases of the junction unmatched. The germline V gene has CDR1 SGHDT and CDR2 YYEEEE. The CDR3 is 13 residues long. The full variable domain, rest sourced from reference TRBV5-6 and TRBJ2-3, is DAGVTQSPTHLIKTRGQQVTLRCSPKSGHDTVSWYQQALGQGPQFIFQYYEEEERQRGNFPDRFSGHQFPNYSSELNVNALLLGDSALYLCASSRGRTDTQYFGPGTRLTVL.

The rearrangement uses TRBV7-2 and TRBJ2-3; D remains unclear. The DNA end is more similar to TRBJ2-1, so the J call may be wrong. From germline, CDR1 is SGHTA and CDR2 FQGNSA. There are 13 residues in the CDR3. As DNA, the CDR3 is TGTGCCAGCAGCTTAATTTGGAGCAATGAGCAGTTCTTC. Encoded protein: CASSLIWSNEQFF.